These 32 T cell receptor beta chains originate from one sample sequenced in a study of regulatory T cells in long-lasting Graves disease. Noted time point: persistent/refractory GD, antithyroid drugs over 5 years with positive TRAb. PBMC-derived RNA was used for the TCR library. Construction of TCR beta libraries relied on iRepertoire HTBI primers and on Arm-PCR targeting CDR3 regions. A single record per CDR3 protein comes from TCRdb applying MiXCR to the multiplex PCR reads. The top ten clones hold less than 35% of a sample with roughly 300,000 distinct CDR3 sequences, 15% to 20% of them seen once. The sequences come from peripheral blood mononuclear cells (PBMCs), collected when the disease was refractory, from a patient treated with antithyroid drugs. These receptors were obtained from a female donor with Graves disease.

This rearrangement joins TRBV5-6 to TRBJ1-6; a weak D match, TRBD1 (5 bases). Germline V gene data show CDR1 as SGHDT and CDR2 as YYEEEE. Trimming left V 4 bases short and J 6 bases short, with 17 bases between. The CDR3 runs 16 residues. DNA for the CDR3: TGTGCCAGCAGCAATCCTCTCCGGGACTTTAATTCACCCCTCCACTTT. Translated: CASSNPLRDFNSPLHF.

This CDR3 reads CASRMTGGQETQYF. CDR3 bases: TGCGCCAGCAGGATGACAGGGGGGCAAGAGACCCAGTACTTC. The chain has TRBV5-1 and TRBJ2-5, with 9 nucleotides matching TRBD1. Germline V CDR1 and CDR2: SGHRS, YFSETQ. The CDR3 runs to 14 residues. V trimming: 5 bases; J trimming: 2 bases; junction bases outside the gene matches: 4. The variable domain in full, completed from reference TRBV5-1 and TRBJ2-5, reads KAGVTQTPRYLIKTRGQQVTLSCSPISGHRSVSWYQQTPGQGLQFLFEYFSETQRNKGNFPGRFSGRQFSNSRSEMNVSTLELGDSALYLCASRMTGGQETQYFGPGTRLLVL.

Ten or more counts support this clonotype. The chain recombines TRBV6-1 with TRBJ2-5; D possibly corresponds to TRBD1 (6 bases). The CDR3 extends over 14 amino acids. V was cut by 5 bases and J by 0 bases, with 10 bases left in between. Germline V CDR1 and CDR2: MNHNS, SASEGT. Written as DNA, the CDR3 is TGTGCCAGCAGTAACAGGGCCTACCAAGAGACCCAGTACTTC. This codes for CASSNRAYQETQYF.

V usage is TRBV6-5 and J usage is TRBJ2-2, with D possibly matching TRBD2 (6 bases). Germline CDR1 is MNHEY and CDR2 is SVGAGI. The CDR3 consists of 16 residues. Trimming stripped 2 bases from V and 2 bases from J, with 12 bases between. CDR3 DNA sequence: TGTGCCAGCAGTTACCCCGGGACTCCCAACACCGGGGAGCTGTTTTTT. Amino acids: CASSYPGTPNTGELFF.

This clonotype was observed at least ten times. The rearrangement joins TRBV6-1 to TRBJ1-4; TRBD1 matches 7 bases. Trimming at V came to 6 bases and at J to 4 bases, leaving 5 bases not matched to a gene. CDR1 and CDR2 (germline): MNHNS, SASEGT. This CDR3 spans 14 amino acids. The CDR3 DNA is TGTGCCAGCAGGGGACAGTCTCATAATGAAAAACTGTTTTTT. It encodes CASRGQSHNEKLFF.

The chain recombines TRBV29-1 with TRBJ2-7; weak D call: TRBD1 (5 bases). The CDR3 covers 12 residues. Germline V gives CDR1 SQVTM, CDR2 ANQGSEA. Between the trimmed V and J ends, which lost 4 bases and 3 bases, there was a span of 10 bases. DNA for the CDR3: TGCAGCGTTGTCAGGGATGACTACGAGCAGTACTTC. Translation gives CSVVRDDYEQYF.

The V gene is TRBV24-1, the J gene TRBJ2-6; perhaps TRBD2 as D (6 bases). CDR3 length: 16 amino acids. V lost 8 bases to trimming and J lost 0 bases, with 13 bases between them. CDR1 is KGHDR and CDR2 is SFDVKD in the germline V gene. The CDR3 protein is CATNPKEGSGANVLTF. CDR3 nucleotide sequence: TGTGCCACCAACCCTAAGGAGGGCTCTGGGGCCAACGTCCTGACTTTC.

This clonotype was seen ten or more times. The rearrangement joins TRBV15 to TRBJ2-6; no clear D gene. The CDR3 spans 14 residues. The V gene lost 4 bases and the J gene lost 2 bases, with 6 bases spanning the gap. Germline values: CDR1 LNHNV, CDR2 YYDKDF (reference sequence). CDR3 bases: TGTGCCACCAGCACCCGGGCTGGGGCCAACGTCCTGACTTTC. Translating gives CATSTRAGANVLTF.

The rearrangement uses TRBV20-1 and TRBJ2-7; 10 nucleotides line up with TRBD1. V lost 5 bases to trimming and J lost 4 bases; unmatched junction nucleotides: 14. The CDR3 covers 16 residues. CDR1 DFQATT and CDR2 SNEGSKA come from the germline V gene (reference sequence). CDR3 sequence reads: CSAYMLGDRGHYEQYF. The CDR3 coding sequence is TGCAGTGCTTATATGTTGGGGGACAGGGGCCATTACGAGCAGTACTTC.

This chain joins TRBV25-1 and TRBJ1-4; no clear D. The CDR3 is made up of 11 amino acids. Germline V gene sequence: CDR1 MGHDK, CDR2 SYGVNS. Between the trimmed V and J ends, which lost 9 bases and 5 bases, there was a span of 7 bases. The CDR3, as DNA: TGTGCCAGTGAGCTGAATGAAAAACTGTTTTTT. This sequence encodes CASELNEKLFF.

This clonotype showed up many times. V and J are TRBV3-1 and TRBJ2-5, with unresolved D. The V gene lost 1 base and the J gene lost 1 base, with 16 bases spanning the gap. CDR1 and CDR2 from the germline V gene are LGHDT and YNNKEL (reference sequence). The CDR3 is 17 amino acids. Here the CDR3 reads CASSQGPSRSVQETQYF. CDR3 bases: TGTGCCAGCAGCCAAGGCCCGTCCCGGTCTGTCCAAGAGACCCAGTACTTC.

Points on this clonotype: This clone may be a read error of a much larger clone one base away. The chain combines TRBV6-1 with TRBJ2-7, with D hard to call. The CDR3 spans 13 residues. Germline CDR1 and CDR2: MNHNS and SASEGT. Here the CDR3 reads CAGSPGRTYEQYF. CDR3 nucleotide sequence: TGTGCCGGCAGCCCCGGACGGACCTACGAGCAGTACTTC.

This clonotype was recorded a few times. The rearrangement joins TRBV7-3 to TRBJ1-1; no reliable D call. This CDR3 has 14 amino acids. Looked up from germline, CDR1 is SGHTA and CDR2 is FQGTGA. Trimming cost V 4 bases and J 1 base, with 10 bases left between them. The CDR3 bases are TGTGCCAGCAGCTCCGGGTCACCGAACACTGAAGCTTTCTTT. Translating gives CASSSGSPNTEAFF.

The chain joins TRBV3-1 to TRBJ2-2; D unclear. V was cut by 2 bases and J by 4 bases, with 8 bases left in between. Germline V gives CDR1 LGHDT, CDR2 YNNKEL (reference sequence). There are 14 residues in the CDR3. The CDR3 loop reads CASSQRRSTGELFF. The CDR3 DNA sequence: TGTGCCAGCAGCCAACGGCGGAGCACCGGGGAGCTGTTTTTT.

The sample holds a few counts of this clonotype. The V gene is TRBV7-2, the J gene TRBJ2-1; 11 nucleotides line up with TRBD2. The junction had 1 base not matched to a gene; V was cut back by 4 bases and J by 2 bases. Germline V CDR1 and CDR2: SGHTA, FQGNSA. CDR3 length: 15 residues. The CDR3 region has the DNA TGTGCCAGCAGCTGGGGACTAGCGGCCTACAATGAGCAGTTCTTC. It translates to CASSWGLAAYNEQFF.

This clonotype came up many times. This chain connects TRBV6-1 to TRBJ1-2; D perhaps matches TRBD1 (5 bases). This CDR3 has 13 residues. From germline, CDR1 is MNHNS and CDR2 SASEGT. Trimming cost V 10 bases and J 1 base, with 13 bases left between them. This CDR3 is CATARTHNYGYTF. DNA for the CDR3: TGTGCCACCGCCAGGACACATAACTATGGCTACACCTTC.

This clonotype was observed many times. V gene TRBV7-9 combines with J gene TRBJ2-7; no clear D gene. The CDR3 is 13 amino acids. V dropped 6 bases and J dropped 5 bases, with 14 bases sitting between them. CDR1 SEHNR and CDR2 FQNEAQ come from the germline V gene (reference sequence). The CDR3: CASSTWAGNEQYF. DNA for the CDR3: TGTGCCAGCAGTACATGGGCAGGCAACGAGCAGTACTTC.

CDR3: CATRGPAADTQYF. The CDR3 DNA is TGTGCCACCAGGGGACCCGCGGCAGATACGCAGTATTTT. The genes are TRBV24-1 and TRBJ2-3, with D perhaps assigned TRBD1 or TRBD2 (5 bases each). This CDR3 contains 13 residues. The germline gives CDR1 KGHDR, CDR2 SFDVKD. V was pared by 7 bases and J by 4 bases, with 11 bases between.

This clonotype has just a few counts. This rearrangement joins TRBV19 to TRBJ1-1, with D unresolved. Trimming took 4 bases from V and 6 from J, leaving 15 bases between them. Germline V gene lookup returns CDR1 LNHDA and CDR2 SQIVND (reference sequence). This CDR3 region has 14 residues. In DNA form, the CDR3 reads TGTGCCAGTAGTAACAGCCCGGGCAGTGCTGAAGCTTTCTTT. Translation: CASSNSPGSAEAFF.

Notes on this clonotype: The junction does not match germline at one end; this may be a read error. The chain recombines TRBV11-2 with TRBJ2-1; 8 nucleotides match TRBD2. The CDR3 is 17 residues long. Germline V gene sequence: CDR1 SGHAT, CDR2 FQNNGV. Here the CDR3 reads CASSLGGGGRFRNEQIF. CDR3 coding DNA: TGTGCCAGCAGCTTGGGGGGCGGGGGGAGGTTCCGCAATGAGCAGATCTTC.

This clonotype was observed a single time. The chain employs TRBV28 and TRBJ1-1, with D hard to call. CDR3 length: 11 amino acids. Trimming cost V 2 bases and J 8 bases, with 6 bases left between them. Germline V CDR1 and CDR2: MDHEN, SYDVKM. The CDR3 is CASSLHEEAFF. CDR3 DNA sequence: TGTGCCAGCAGTTTACACGAGGAAGCTTTCTTT.

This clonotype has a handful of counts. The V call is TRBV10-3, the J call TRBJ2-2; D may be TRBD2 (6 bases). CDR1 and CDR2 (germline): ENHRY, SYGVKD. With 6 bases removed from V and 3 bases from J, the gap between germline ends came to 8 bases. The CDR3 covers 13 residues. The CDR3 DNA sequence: TGTGCCATCAGAGGAGGGGACACCGGGGAGCTGTTTTTT. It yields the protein CAIRGGDTGELFF.

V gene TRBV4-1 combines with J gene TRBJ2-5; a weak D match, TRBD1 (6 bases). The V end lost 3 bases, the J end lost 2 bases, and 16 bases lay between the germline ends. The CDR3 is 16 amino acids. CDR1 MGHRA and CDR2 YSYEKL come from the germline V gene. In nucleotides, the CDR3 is TGCGCCAGCAGCCAGGCGTGGCCAGGACAGCAAGAGACCCAGTACTTC. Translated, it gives CASSQAWPGQQETQYF.

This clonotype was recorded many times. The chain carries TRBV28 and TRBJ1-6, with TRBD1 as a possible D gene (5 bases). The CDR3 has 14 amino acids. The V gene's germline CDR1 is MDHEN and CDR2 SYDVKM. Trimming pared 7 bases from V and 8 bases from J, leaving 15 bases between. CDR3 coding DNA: TGTGCCAGCAACCGAGGGGTTCGGCATTCACCCCTCCACTTT. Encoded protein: CASNRGVRHSPLHF.

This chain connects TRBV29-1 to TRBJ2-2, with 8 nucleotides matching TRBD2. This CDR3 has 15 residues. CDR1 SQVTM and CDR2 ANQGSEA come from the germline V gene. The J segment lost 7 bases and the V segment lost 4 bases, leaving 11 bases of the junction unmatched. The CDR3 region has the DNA TGCAGCGTTGCAGGGTCGGGGGGGGTAGGCGGGGAGCTGTTTTTT. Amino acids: CSVAGSGGVGGELFF.

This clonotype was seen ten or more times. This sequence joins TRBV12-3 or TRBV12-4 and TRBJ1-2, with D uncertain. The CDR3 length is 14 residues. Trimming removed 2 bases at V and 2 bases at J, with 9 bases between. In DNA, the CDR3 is TGTGCCAGCAGTTTATCTGTCCGAAACTATGGCTACACCTTC. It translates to CASSLSVRNYGYTF.

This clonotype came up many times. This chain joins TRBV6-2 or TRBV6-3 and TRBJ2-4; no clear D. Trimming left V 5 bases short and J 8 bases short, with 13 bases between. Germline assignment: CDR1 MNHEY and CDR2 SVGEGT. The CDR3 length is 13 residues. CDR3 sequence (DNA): TGTGCCAGCAGTGAAGTCCGGATTGACATTCAGTACTTC. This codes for CASSEVRIDIQYF.

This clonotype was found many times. This CDR3 reads CSAARTGKETQYF. CDR3 coding DNA: TGCAGTGCCGCCCGCACAGGGAAAGAGACCCAGTACTTC. The chain recombines TRBV20-1 with TRBJ2-5, with D possibly matching TRBD1 (6 bases). Trimming stripped 6 bases from V and 3 bases from J, with 14 bases between. CDR1 and CDR2 (germline): DFQATT, SNEGSKA (reference sequence). CDR3 length: 13 amino acids.

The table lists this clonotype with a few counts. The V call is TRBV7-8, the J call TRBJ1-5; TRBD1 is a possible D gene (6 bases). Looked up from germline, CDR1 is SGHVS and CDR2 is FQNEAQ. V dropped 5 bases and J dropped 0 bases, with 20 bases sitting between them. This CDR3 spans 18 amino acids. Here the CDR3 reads CASSRIQGSLASNQPQHF. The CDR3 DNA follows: TGTGCCAGCAGCCGAATCCAGGGGTCCCTCGCTAGCAATCAGCCCCAGCATTTT.

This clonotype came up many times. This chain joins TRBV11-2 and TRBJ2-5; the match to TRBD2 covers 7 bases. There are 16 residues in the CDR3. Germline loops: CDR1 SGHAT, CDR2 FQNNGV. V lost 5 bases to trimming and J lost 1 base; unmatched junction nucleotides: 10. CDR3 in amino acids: CASSPDASGPQETQYF. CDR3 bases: TGTGCCAGCAGCCCCGACGCTAGCGGACCCCAAGAGACCCAGTACTTC.

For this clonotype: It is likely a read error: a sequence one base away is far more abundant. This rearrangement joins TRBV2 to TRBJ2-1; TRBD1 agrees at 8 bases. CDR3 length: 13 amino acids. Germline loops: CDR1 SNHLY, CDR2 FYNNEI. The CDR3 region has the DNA TGTGCCAGCGCCTCGGGACAGGAGATTGAGCAGTGCTTC. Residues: CASASGQEIEQCF.

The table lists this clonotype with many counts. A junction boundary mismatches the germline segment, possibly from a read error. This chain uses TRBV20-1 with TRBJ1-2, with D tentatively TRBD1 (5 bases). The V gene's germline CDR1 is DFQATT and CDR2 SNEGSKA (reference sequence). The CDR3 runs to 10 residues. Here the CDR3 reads CSASAGTPSF. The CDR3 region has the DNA TGCAGTGCTAGTGCTGGGACTCCCTCTTTC.